This TCR beta chain was sequenced for a study of T cell changes during pregnancy in multiple sclerosis. This table comes from immunoSEQ multiplex PCR, and its TCRdb copy is limited to in-frame clones, with some not included. The table has about 92,000 clones, 80% to 95% seen once. This CDR3 region has 13 residues. Germline CDR1 SNHLY, CDR2 FYNNEI. Trimming took 7 bases from V and 4 from J, leaving 10 bases between them. The origin of this receptor is a female donor with multiple sclerosis, enrolled in a pregnancy study. The rearrangement uses TRBV2 and TRBJ2-2, with D possibly TRBD1 on 6 matching bases. The sample was peripheral blood, taken in the first trimester of pregnancy. The DNA for the CDR3 is TGTGCCAGCAACAGGGTTGGCACCGGGGAGCTGTTTTTT. Amino acids: CASNRVGTGELFF.